The 17 T cell receptor beta chains below come from one sample, sequenced in a study of glioma-infiltrating T cells. The iRepertoire nested amplicon-rescue multiplex PCR amplified TCR alpha and beta CDR3s from RNA. MiXCR was run by TCRdb on the multiplex PCR reads, yielding one entry per CDR3 protein. The sample lists about 140,000 distinct CDR3 sequences, about 39% seen once, with around 20% in the top ten. Sequenced: glioma tissue, nonneoplastic brain tissue, or PBMCs (not recorded which). The receptor source for this set is a human donor with low-grade glioma or glioblastoma, undergoing nonglioma brain surgery, or in good health (not recorded which).

This clonotype has ten or more counts. The CDR3 here is CASSYNSPLHF. The DNA of the CDR3 is TGTGCCAGCTCATATAATTCACCCCTCCACTTT. The genes are TRBV6-1 and TRBJ1-6; unclear D gene. The germline CDR1 and CDR2 sequences are MNHNS and SASEGT. The CDR3 extends over 11 amino acids. V was cut by 8 bases and J by 4 bases, with 3 bases left in between.

The chain has TRBV7-2 and TRBJ1-5, with 8 nucleotides matching TRBD1. With V trimmed by 4 bases and J by 7 bases, 18 bases remained unmatched. CDR1 SGHTA and CDR2 FQGNSA come from the germline V gene. The CDR3 consists of 18 residues. Here the CDR3 reads CASSSEAFRGRRGQPQHF. The CDR3 DNA sequence: TGTGCCAGCAGCTCAGAGGCGTTCAGGGGGCGCCGCGGACAGCCCCAGCATTTT.

The genes are TRBV6-4 and TRBJ1-2; D perhaps matches TRBD1 (5 bases). The V end lost 4 bases, the J end lost 3 bases, and 12 bases lay between the germline ends. Germline V gene data show CDR1 as MRHNA and CDR2 as SNTAGT. The CDR3 spans 14 residues. In nucleotides, the CDR3 is TGTGCCAGCAGTGTGCAGGGAGGGGACTATGGCTACACCTTC. It yields the protein CASSVQGGDYGYTF.

This clonotype occurred a few times. The chain combines TRBV20-1 with TRBJ2-1, with TRBD2 matching over 7 bases. CDR1 is DFQATT, CDR2 SNEGSKA, per germline (reference sequence). J lost 4 bases, V lost 7 bases, and 7 bases had no gene match. The CDR3 has 13 residues. The CDR3 DNA sequence: TGCAGTGGGACGGGAGGTGAATACAATGAGCAGTTCTTC. It encodes CSGTGGEYNEQFF.

In its sample, this clonotype was seen many times. The genes are TRBV6-1 and TRBJ2-1; possible D gene TRBD2, 6 bases. The CDR3 is 15 amino acids. Trimming removed 5 bases from V and 4 bases from J, with 15 bases in between. The germline V gene has CDR1 MNHNS and CDR2 SASEGT. The DNA for the CDR3 is TGTGCCAGCAGTATCCGGGACTCGGCTTACAATGAGCAGTTCTTC. Translating it yields CASSIRDSAYNEQFF.

The V call is TRBV20-1, the J call TRBJ2-1, with 12 bases identical to TRBD2. CDR1 is DFQATT, CDR2 SNEGSKA, per germline (reference sequence). The CDR3 length is 13 residues. Trimming cost V 5 bases and J 11 bases; bases outside gene matches: 7. The CDR3 loop is CSAGSGLAGKQFF. The CDR3 nucleotides read TGCAGTGCTGGATCGGGACTAGCGGGCAAGCAGTTCTTC.

This chain uses TRBV7-2 with TRBJ2-1; no clear D. The J call is uncertain, as TRBJ2-7 better fits the DNA end. Germline V lookup: CDR1 SGHTA, CDR2 FQGNSA. The CDR3 spans 12 residues. In nucleotides, the CDR3 is TGTGCCAGCAGCTCCTTTATCGGCGAGCAGTACTTC. It is translated as CASSSFIGEQYF.

V is TRBV27 and J is TRBJ1-3; TRBD1 is a possible D gene (6 bases). Germline CDR1 and CDR2: MNHEY and SMNVEV (reference sequence). The CDR3 extends over 16 amino acids. The V gene lost 5 bases and the J gene lost 0 bases, with 14 bases spanning the gap. The CDR3 region is CASSPSTGNSGNTIYF. The CDR3 DNA follows: TGTGCCAGCAGTCCGTCGACAGGCAACTCTGGAAACACCATATATTTT.

There are a few counts of this clonotype. This chain uses TRBV6-1 with TRBJ2-1, with 11 nucleotides matching TRBD2. The length of the CDR3 is 14 residues. Germline V lookup: CDR1 MNHNS, CDR2 SASEGT. The ends lost 5 bases at V and 10 bases at J; junction bases unmatched: 7. This CDR3 is CASSFRLAGYEQFF. The CDR3 coding sequence is TGTGCCAGCAGTTTTCGACTAGCGGGATACGAGCAGTTCTTC.

Details on this clonotype: Relative to the germline gene, one junction end is altered; a read error may explain this. CDR3 residues: CASSRRLAGAGANALTF. CDR3 nucleotide sequence: TGTGCCAGCAGTCGAAGACTAGCGGGAGCTGGGGCCAACGCCCTGACTTTC. This chain uses TRBV28 with TRBJ2-6, with 12 bases fitting TRBD2. Germline-derived CDR1 and CDR2 are MDHEN and SYDVKM. This CDR3 contains 17 residues.

This clonotype was counted only a few times. The CDR3 DNA sequence: TGTGCCAGCAGCCAAATAGGCAATCAGCCCCAGCATTTT. Its protein is CASSQIGNQPQHF. The chain is built from TRBV6-1 and TRBJ1-5, with D unresolved. V shed 6 bases and J shed 2 bases, with 8 bases lying between them. The germline CDR1 and CDR2 sequences are MNHNS and SASEGT. The CDR3 is made up of 13 amino acids.

This chain uses TRBV3-1 with TRBJ2-7, with 10 bases identical to TRBD2. CDR1 and CDR2 from the germline V gene are LGHDT and YNNKEL (reference sequence). The ends lost 0 bases at V and 6 bases at J; junction bases unmatched: 5. This CDR3 region has 15 residues. CDR3 region: CASSQDTSGMAEQYF. CDR3 nucleotide sequence: TGTGCCAGCAGCCAAGATACTAGCGGGATGGCCGAGCAGTACTTC.

The sample holds a few counts of this clonotype. The chain couples TRBV6-1 to TRBJ2-7; 10 nucleotides align to TRBD1. This CDR3 has 15 amino acids. Germline V gene sequence: CDR1 MNHNS, CDR2 SASEGT. The ends lost 5 bases at V and 5 bases at J; junction bases unmatched: 9. Here the CDR3 reads CASSTPGQGVNEQYF. CDR3 coding DNA: TGTGCCAGCAGTACCCCCGGACAGGGGGTAAACGAGCAGTACTTC.

This clonotype has a single count. The rearrangement links TRBV6-6 to TRBJ2-7; TRBD2 matches 12 bases. Germline trimming cut 2 bases from V and 1 base from J; bases unmatched to any gene: 0. The CDR3 length is 15 residues. CDR1 and CDR2 from the germline V gene are MNHNY and SVGAGI (reference sequence). The chain's CDR3 is CASSYGLAGSYEQYF. CDR3 in DNA: TGTGCCAGCAGTTACGGACTAGCGGGGTCCTACGAGCAGTACTTC.

Points on this clonotype: This may stem from a read error, because a much larger clone lies one nucleotide away. The genes are TRBV6-5 and TRBJ2-7; D unresolved. The V gene lost 6 bases and the J gene lost 6 bases, with 15 bases spanning the gap. The CDR3 consists of 13 residues. Germline-derived CDR1 and CDR2 are MNHEY and SVGAGI. The CDR3 nucleotides read TGTGCCAGCAGCCGTGGAAAGGGCGGCGAGCAGTACTTC. Residues: CASSRGKGGEQYF.

V usage is TRBV10-2 and J usage is TRBJ2-5, with TRBD2 matching 8 bases. From germline, CDR1 is WSHSY and CDR2 SAAADI. V lost 7 bases to trimming and J lost 0 bases; unmatched junction nucleotides: 4. This CDR3 region has 14 residues. The CDR3 region is CASTRTSNQETQYF. CDR3 sequence (DNA): TGCGCCAGCACCAGGACTAGCAACCAAGAGACCCAGTACTTC.

The V gene is TRBV18, the J gene TRBJ1-1; D uncertain. This CDR3 is built from 13 residues. Trimming left V 3 bases short and J 4 bases short, with 9 bases between. The V gene's germline CDR1 is KGHSH and CDR2 LQKENI. CDR3 sequence (DNA): TGTGCCAGCTCACCGTTCGGAGCCACTGAAGCTTTCTTT. Protein sequence: CASSPFGATEAFF.